The source of this T cell receptor beta chain is a study of immune heterogeneity within non-small cell lung tumors. Study background: Histology included a few squamous cell carcinomas, 9 to 11 non-squamous carcinomas and 1 unspecified tumor.

Concerning this clonotype itself: Its antigen is as yet unknown. Being one base from a much bigger clone, this may be a read error.

Amplification of the TCR beta CDR3 was achieved through multiplex PCR with 32 V and 13 J primers. TCRdb reanalysed the multiplex PCR reads using MiXCR and keeps one entry per CDR3 protein. The table has about 20,000 distinct CDR3 sequences, about 30% seen once; the top ten hold around 4.1%. Study-wide results and caveats: Tumor sites in a patient shared identical dominant CDR3 beta clonotypes and also carried site-unique high-frequency clones.

CDR1 LGHDT and CDR2 YNNKEL come from the germline V gene (reference sequence). The CDR3 totals 16 residues. Bulk tumor genomic DNA, 450 to 750 ng per sample, was the template. Multiple biopsies spaced far apart were taken from each primary tumor during surgery. Patients with untreated, newly diagnosed non-small cell lung cancer underwent curative surgery. This TCR came from a man aged 35 to 55 with non-small cell lung cancer. The sequencing input was lung tumor tissue. This chain links TRBV3-1 with TRBJ1-2, with D possibly matching TRBD1 (5 bases). CDR3 in amino acids: CANSQDAGTANYGYTF. The DNA for the CDR3 is TGTGCCAACAGCCAAGATGCTGGGACGGCTAACTATGGCTACACCTTC.